These 12 T cell receptor beta chains share one sample of origin, sequenced in a study of blood T cells in healthy people across ages. Primers used in a second PCR of about 7 to 12 cycles were a sample-barcoded 5' primer and a J-beta primer mix. From the 5' RACE reads, TCRdb called clonotypes with MiXCR, one entry per CDR3 protein. The sample gives roughly 1.5 million distinct CDR3 sequences, 40% to 45% of which show up once; over 3.5% is in the top ten. The sequencing input was blood. The receptors shown here come from a woman between 18 and 29 years old in good health.

This clonotype was observed a few times. This chain joins TRBV7-9 and TRBJ2-1; no reliable D call. Gene TRBJ2-7 matches the end of the DNA better, so the J call may be wrong. Germline V gene lookup returns CDR1 SEHNR and CDR2 FQNEAQ (reference sequence). The CDR3 length is 12 residues. As DNA, the CDR3 is TGTGCCAGCAGCCCGGTCTACAATGAGCAGTACTTC. It is translated as CASSPVYNEQYF.

Remarks on this clonotype: At one of its ends the junction is not consistent with the germline gene, which may arise from a read error. This sequence joins TRBV5-1 and TRBJ2-7; 8 bases are shared with TRBD1. The CDR3 spans 16 residues. Germline loops: CDR1 SGHRS, CDR2 YFSETQ. CDR3 bases: TGCGCCAACAGCTTGGCGGGGACAGGCCGACTGAACGAGCAGTACTTC. Translation: CANSLAGTGRLNEQYF.

The rearrangement links TRBV20-1 to TRBJ1-2, with 7 bases aligning to TRBD1. The V and J ends lost 2 bases and 8 bases, in that order; junction bases with no gene match: 11. CDR3 length equals 14 residues. Looked up from germline, CDR1 is DFQATT and CDR2 is SNEGSKA (reference sequence). For the CDR3, the DNA is TGCAGTGCTAGATCGGTTGACAGGGTAGGCGGCTACACCTTC. It encodes CSARSVDRVGGYTF.

This chain connects TRBV12-3 or TRBV12-4 to TRBJ2-1; TRBD2 aligns across 12 bases. This CDR3 is 15 amino acids long. J was trimmed by 6 bases and V by 7 bases; bases with no gene match: 7. As DNA, the CDR3 is TGTGCCAGCACCCGAGCTAGCGGGAGGGCCAATGAGCAGTTCTTC. Protein product: CASTRASGRANEQFF.

In the case of this clonotype: The CDR3 carries no conserved terminal phenylalanine or tryptophan, so it likely arises from a read error. The DNA is omitted, as the CDR3 cannot be located on it reliably, and the CDR3 follows TCRdb's listing. The chain carries TRBV20-1 and TRBJ2-1; the DNA was not compared with TRBD2, the D call given in the table. CDR1 and CDR2 from the germline V gene are DFQATT and SNEGSKA (reference sequence). The CDR3 sequence runs 13 residues, both termini included. This chain's CDR3 is CSARGRDGYTFGS.

J is TRBJ2-1 and V is TRBV4-1; tentative D call: TRBD2 (5 bases). This CDR3 region has 14 residues. Germline-derived CDR1 and CDR2 are MGHRA and YSYEKL. The V and J ends lost 3 bases and 13 bases respectively, with 19 bases between them. The CDR3 DNA sequence: TGCGCCAGCAGCCATATGACTACCCAAGAGACCCAGTTCTTC. Protein product: CASSHMTTQETQFF.

The rearrangement links TRBV6-6 to TRBJ1-2; D possibly corresponds to TRBD1 (5 bases). The germline V gene encodes CDR1 MNHNY and CDR2 SVGAGI (reference sequence). The length of the CDR3 is 15 residues. Between the trimmed V and J ends, which lost 4 bases and 7 bases, there was a span of 19 bases. CDR3 DNA sequence: TGTGCCAGCAGTTCCGGGGCCGCAGGGAGAGGTGGCTACACCTTC. Its translation: CASSSGAAGRGGYTF.

The chain combines TRBV6-6 with TRBJ1-5; perhaps TRBD1 as D (6 bases). Germline V lookup: CDR1 MNHNY, CDR2 SVGAGI (reference sequence). With 2 bases removed from V and 0 bases from J, the gap between germline ends came to 11 bases. CDR3 length equals 16 residues. The CDR3 DNA follows: TGTGCCAGCAGTTACACCGGGACACCTAGCAATCAGCCCCAGCATTTT. Translation: CASSYTGTPSNQPQHF.

This clonotype was counted a single time. The J gene is TRBJ2-5, the V gene TRBV7-9; weak D call: TRBD1 (6 bases). This CDR3 is built from 14 residues. V was pared by 8 bases and J by 1 base, with 14 bases between. The germline gives CDR1 SEHNR, CDR2 FQNEAQ (reference sequence). The CDR3 reads CASLRGASQETQYF. The CDR3 DNA follows: TGTGCCAGCCTCAGGGGAGCCTCCCAAGAGACCCAGTACTTC. The full variable domain, with the rest looked up from reference TRBV7-9 and TRBJ2-5, is DTGVSQNPRHKITKRGQNVTFRCDPISEHNRLYWYRQTLGQGPEFLTYFQNEAQLEKSRLLSDRFSAERPKGSFSTLEIQRTEQGDSAMYLCASLRGASQETQYFGPGTRLLVL.

This rearrangement joins TRBV7-8 to TRBJ2-1; D possibly corresponds to TRBD2 (6 bases). CDR3 length: 15 residues. Trimming removed 5 bases at V and 3 bases at J, with 14 bases between. Germline V gene lookup returns CDR1 SGHVS and CDR2 FQNEAQ. The CDR3 spells CASSVSWGVYNEQFF. As DNA, the CDR3 is TGTGCCAGCAGCGTATCCTGGGGGGTCTACAATGAGCAGTTCTTC.

This clonotype was counted a few times. This chain connects TRBV4-3 to TRBJ1-4; no clear D gene. V was shortened by 4 bases and J by 5 bases, with 26 bases between the two germline ends. Germline-derived CDR1 and CDR2 are LGHNA and YSLEER. The CDR3 totals 19 residues. For the CDR3, the DNA is TGCGCCAGCAGCCCCAAGTGGTCATTGCACCTCCTCCGAAATGAAAAACTGTTTTTT. It is translated as CASSPKWSLHLLRNEKLFF.

The chain has TRBV5-1 and TRBJ1-1; tentative D call: TRBD1 (5 bases). Germline V CDR1 and CDR2: SGHRS, YFSETQ. This CDR3 has 14 residues. Trimming removed 6 bases at V and 5 bases at J, with 17 bases between. In nucleotides, the CDR3 is TGCGCCAGCAACCTTGGGGGTGTTCGGACTGAAGCTTTCTTT. Translating gives CASNLGGVRTEAFF.